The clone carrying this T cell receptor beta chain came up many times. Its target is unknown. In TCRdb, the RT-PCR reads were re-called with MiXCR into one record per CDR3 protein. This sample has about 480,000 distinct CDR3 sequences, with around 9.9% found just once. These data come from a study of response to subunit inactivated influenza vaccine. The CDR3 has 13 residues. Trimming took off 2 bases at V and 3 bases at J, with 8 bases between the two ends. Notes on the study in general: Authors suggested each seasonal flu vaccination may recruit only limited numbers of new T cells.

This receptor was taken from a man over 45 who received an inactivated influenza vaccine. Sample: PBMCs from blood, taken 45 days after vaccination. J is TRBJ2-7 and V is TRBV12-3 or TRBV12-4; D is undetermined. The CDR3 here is CASSLSPNYEQYF. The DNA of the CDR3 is TGTGCCAGCAGTTTATCCCCTAACTACGAGCAGTACTTC.